Detailed here is one T cell receptor beta chain. The sample comes from a study of blood T cell repertoires in COVID-19. The germline CDR1 and CDR2 sequences are SGHVS and FQNEAQ. This CDR3 region has 17 residues. The ends were cut back, 1 base at V and 2 bases at J, with 16 bases in the middle. Libraries were prepared by immunoSEQ multiplex PCR; TCRdb keeps only in-frame clonotypes and omits some of them. The data hold about 290,000 clones, with about 82% observed a single time. Sequencing input: peripheral blood. The J gene is TRBJ2-3, the V gene TRBV7-8, with a weak D call TRBD2 (5 bases). The sequence derives from a woman aged 45-60 years with active or convalescent COVID-19. CDR3 nucleotides: TGTGCCAGCAGCTTAGTGGGAATTCCCCGGGACACAGATACGCAGTATTTT. It codes for CASSLVGIPRDTDTQYF.